The 12 T cell receptor beta chains presented below share a single source sample, sequenced in a study of cytomegalovirus exposure and HLA in healthy donors. The primer mix had 60 Vbeta and 13 Jbeta primers. Sequencing used immunoSEQ multiplex PCR; TCRdb keeps in-frame clones, though not all of them. The table shows about 120,000 clones, with 60% to 80% occurring only once. Sequences were obtained from PBMCs. Receptors originate from a male donor in good health and CMV-seronegative.

V usage is TRBV27 and J usage is TRBJ1-2; TRBD1 aligns across 10 bases. Per the germline V gene, CDR1 is MNHEY and CDR2 is SMNVEV (reference sequence). V lost 4 bases, J lost 2 bases, and 4 bases stayed unmatched. CDR3 size: 15 residues. In DNA form, the CDR3 reads TGTGCCAGCAGTTCAGGACAGGGGGGGAACTATGGCTACACCTTC. As protein: CASSSGQGGNYGYTF.

The chain uses TRBV29-1 and TRBJ2-3, with 7 positions matching TRBD2. Germline V gene data show CDR1 as SQVTM and CDR2 as ANQGSEA. The CDR3 runs to 15 residues. V lost 5 bases, J lost 1 base, and 9 bases stayed unmatched. The CDR3 loop is CSVYGTTIRTDTQYF. The CDR3 nucleotides read TGCAGCGTTTATGGGACTACGATACGCACAGATACGCAGTATTTT.

The chain recombines TRBV7-8 with TRBJ2-1; 8 bases match TRBD2. The CDR3 spans 17 residues. V shed 4 bases and J 2 bases; nucleotides not matched to a gene: 10. Germline values: CDR1 SGHVS, CDR2 FQNEAQ. The CDR3 sequence is CASSSTGGGLTYNEQFF. In DNA form, the CDR3 reads TGTGCCAGCAGCTCTACCGGGGGGGGGTTGACCTACAATGAGCAGTTCTTC.

The J gene is TRBJ2-1, the V gene TRBV7-9; the match to TRBD2 covers 7 bases. The CDR3 covers 15 residues. Trimming removed 5 bases from V and 4 bases from J; junction bases left unmatched: 8. Germline assignment: CDR1 SEHNR and CDR2 FQNEAQ (reference sequence). The DNA of the CDR3 is TGTGCCAGCAGCCTGTACGGGGGGACTTACAATGAGCAGTTCTTC. Amino acid sequence: CASSLYGGTYNEQFF.

The table lists this clone with a count of one. The chain employs TRBV5-8 and TRBJ1-6; the D is unclear. Germline assignment: CDR1 SGHTS and CDR2 YDEGEE. Trimming took off 2 bases at V and 0 bases at J, with 9 bases between the two ends. The CDR3 extends over 16 amino acids. CDR3 residues: CASSLPWSSYNSPLHF. The CDR3 nucleotides are TGTGCCAGCAGCTTACCCTGGAGCTCCTATAATTCACCCCTCCACTTT. Looking up the rest from reference TRBV5-8 and TRBJ1-6 gives the full variable domain: EAGVTQSPTHLIKTRGQQATLRCSPISGHTSVYWYQQALGLGLQFLLWYDEGEERNRGNFPPRFSGRQFPNYSSELNVNALELEDSALYLCASSLPWSSYNSPLHFGNGTRLTVT.

The CDR3 sequence is CAGGTAYSNQPQHF. Written as DNA, the CDR3 is TGTGCCGGAGGGACAGCTTATAGCAATCAGCCCCAGCATTTT. The V and J genes are TRBV19 and TRBJ1-5; 7 nucleotides match TRBD1. V was clipped by 11 bases and J by 0 bases; unmatched bases: 7. The germline gives CDR1 LNHDA, CDR2 SQIVND (reference sequence). CDR3 length: 14 residues.

The CDR3 DNA sequence: TGTGCCAGCAGCTCCAACGGACTAGCGGGAGGAGACAATGAGCAGTTCTTC. Its protein is CASSSNGLAGGDNEQFF. The V call is TRBV11-3, the J call TRBJ2-1, with 14 bases fitting TRBD2. Germline-derived CDR1 and CDR2 are SGHNT and YENEEA. This CDR3 is 17 amino acids long. J gave up 5 bases and V 4 bases, and 7 bases lay outside the gene matches.

V gene TRBV4-3 combines with J gene TRBJ1-3; D possibly corresponds to TRBD1 (6 bases). Trimming pared 4 bases from V and 0 bases from J, leaving 10 bases between. Germline V gene data show CDR1 as LGHNA and CDR2 as YSLEER. This CDR3 spans 15 amino acids. CDR3 sequence reads: CASSPGHSSGNTIYF. The CDR3 DNA follows: TGCGCCAGCAGCCCGGGACACAGCTCTGGAAACACCATATATTTT.

The chain links TRBV7-9 to TRBJ1-2; no clear D gene. The V and J ends lost 6 bases and 8 bases respectively, with 13 bases between them. Germline V gene sequence: CDR1 SEHNR, CDR2 FQNEAQ (reference sequence). The CDR3 length is 12 residues. For the CDR3, the DNA is TGTGCCAGCAGTCCAATGAGGTGGGGCTACACCTTC. Its translation is CASSPMRWGYTF.

This chain links TRBV10-2 with TRBJ2-2; D is perhaps TRBD1 (6 bases). CDR1 WSHSY and CDR2 SAAADI come from the germline V gene. The CDR3 spans 14 residues. The V gene lost 3 bases and the J gene lost 1 base, with 6 bases spanning the gap. CDR3: CASSEGGNTGELFF. Here the CDR3 DNA reads TGCGCCAGCAGTGAAGGGGGGAACACCGGGGAGCTGTTTTTT.

The chain carries TRBV6-1 and TRBJ2-7; 9 bases line up with TRBD1. Looked up from germline, CDR1 is MNHNS and CDR2 is SASEGT. Trimming cost V 1 base and J 3 bases; bases outside gene matches: 1. This CDR3 contains 14 residues. CDR3 DNA sequence: TGTGCCAGCAGTGAAGGACAGGGGGGCTACGAGCAGTACTTC. Residues: CASSEGQGGYEQYF.

V is TRBV5-6 and J is TRBJ2-5; 7 bases are shared with TRBD1. The CDR3 length is 15 residues. Germline values: CDR1 SGHDT, CDR2 YYEEEE. Trimming took 3 bases from V and 5 from J; bases not matched to a gene: 10. CDR3 DNA: TGTGCCAGCAGCTCCGATATGACAGGGCTGGAGACCCAGTACTTC. Translated: CASSSDMTGLETQYF.